The clone carrying this T cell receptor (beta chain) appeared a few times. The antigen is not known. This record belongs to a study of vaccination effects on CD4 cells after COVID-19. Study-wide context: Samples collected post-vaccine were obtained a median of 72 days after the second dose.

Antigen-specific CD4+ T cells were first expanded with viral peptide pools by the ViraFEST assay and only then sequenced. Isolating CD4+ T cells followed around nine days of culture. Two-dose BNT162b2 or mRNA-1273 vaccination was given to participants. IL-2 medium was substituted for half the medium on days 3 and 7. The CDR3 extends over 16 amino acids. V was clipped by 6 bases and J by 7 bases; unmatched bases: 14. Germline CDR1 is MGHRA and CDR2 is YSYEKL. The data were produced by immunoSEQ multiplex PCR, yet TCRdb's version contains in-frame clones alone and is incomplete. The sample lists approximately 74,000 clones, more than 60% occurring once.

The sample consisted of CD4+ T cells from PBMCs cultured with HCoV-OC43 spike peptides, taken after COVID-19 vaccination. Sample subset: HCoV-OC43 spike overlapping peptide pool stimulation. This chain joins TRBV4-1 and TRBJ1-2; TRBD1 matches 10 bases. The source is a human donor who received a COVID-19 vaccine. CDR3 amino acids: CASRRGTGADSGGYTF. The CDR3 DNA is TGCGCCAGCAGGCGCGGGACAGGGGCCGACAGTGGTGGCTACACCTTC.